A selection of T cell receptor beta chains follows, all from one sample in a study of shared clonotypes between healthy human individuals. Data came from immunoSEQ multiplex PCR; TCRdb stores just in-frame clones and leaves some out. The data show roughly 2.1 million clones, with just over 90% seen just once and more than 1.5% held by the top ten. Sequencing was carried out using naive CD8+ T cells from PBMCs. The receptors derive from a young man in good health. Some clones in this sample may be carry-over from other donors' samples. Both conserved end residues are part of each CDR3. A D gene is named only where the DNA matches it firmly.

v_call d_call cdr3_aa
TRBV27 NA CASSSRDREIYEQYF
TRBV9 NA CASSAGIITDTQYF
TRBV27 TRBD2 CASSPYRTSGVGELFF
TRBV6-5 NA CASSTRGSMDGYTF
TRBV7-6 NA CASSLVGSGVLASSTDTQYF
TRBV27 NA CASSSNYNEQFF
TRBV6-1 NA CASLSEGFQETQYF
TRBV7-9 NA CASSLVLRNNEQFF
TRBV25-1 NA CASSWGNEQFF
TRBV19 NA CASTEDLTLYNEQFF
TRBV29-1 NA CSVGGPGQYF
TRBV28 TRBD1 CASSLGTANEQYF
TRBV9 NA CASSPQYSFEQYF
TRBV2 NA CAHKGLQGYEQYF
TRBV10-2 NA CASSESQGKAFF
TRBV28 NA CASRPRGELLRGYTF
TRBV7-9 NA CASSQIFTGANVLTF
TRBV27 TRBD1 CASSLSQGAYNEQFF
TRBV27 NA CASSLFSVTPQHF
TRBV11-2 NA CASSLSRVPTDTQYF
TRBV7-9 NA CASSYTGSDTQYF
TRBV27 TRBD2 CASSRGTSGRTGELFF
TRBV30 NA CAWSGVSSYEQYF
TRBV4-1 TRBD2 CASSPGVQRGEETQYF
TRBV7-2 NA CASSLEVGGELFF
TRBV2 NA CASSELVGNSNQPQHF
TRBV9 TRBD1 CASSVTSEDRGATNYGYTF
TRBV6-1 TRBD1 CASSERPGQGSQPQHF
TRBV5-1 TRBD2 CASSAPGLAGYNEQFF
TRBV27 TRBD1 CASSIGTGGEQYF
TRBV28 TRBD1 CASSDRGHQPQHF
TRBV5-6 TRBD1 CASSQSGQVTYEQYF
TRBV7-3 NA CASSLTVDQPQHF
TRBV9 NA CASVVTGGRNTEAFF
TRBV27 TRBD1 CASSFSGQPFYEQYF
TRBV6-6 TRBD2 CASRLTGTSGRYF
TRBV27 NA CASSPRGILGEQYF
TRBV15 TRBD2 CATGGLATDTQYF
TRBV27 TRBD1 CASSSTPGTGYYGYTF
TRBV28 NA CASSLAGASYEQYF
TRBV27 TRBD1 CASTNTGVNTEAFF